This T cell receptor (beta chain) was sequenced in a study of T cells after yellow fever vaccination. Study overall: Some fractions had low cell numbers, and these were prepared with SMART-Seq v4 Ultra Low Input. Whole-study findings and limits: The bulk population could contribute abundant contaminating clonotypes to FACS-sorted repertoires. Researchers report a weaker secondary response that nonetheless peaked faster, day 5 versus 15. Reappearance after the booster was observed for most primary-vaccination clones (around 95% CD4, about 86% CD8).

This CDR3 comprises 13 residues. Trimming stripped 7 bases from V and 6 bases from J, with 12 bases between. The germline V gene encodes CDR1 SGHTA and CDR2 FQGNSA. A word on this clonotype: As yet, its antigen is unknown.

One entry per CDR3 protein, called by TCRdb with MiXCR from the 5' RACE reads. The sample has hundreds of thousands of distinct CDR3 sequences; about 17% are singletons. The chain is built from TRBV7-2 and TRBJ2-2; a possible D gene is TRBD2 (5 bases). The source material was PBMCs, sampled before the yellow fever booster vaccination. This TCR derives from a man in his late teens or twenties who received the YFV17D yellow fever vaccine. CDR3 nucleotides: TGTGCCAGCAAAAAAGACGGGGCCGGGGAGCTGTTTTTT. It translates to CASKKDGAGELFF.